These T cell receptor beta chains were read from a single sample in a study of T cell repertoires in ileal Crohn's disease. Clones were sequenced by immunoSEQ multiplex PCR, and TCRdb holds only the in-frame ones, with some missing. This sample has approximately 14,000 clones; about 85% occur once, and the top ten carry 3.7%. Sequencing was carried out using ileal tissue. All receptors come from an adult with Crohn's disease. The CDR3 runs from the conserved cysteine through the conserved F or W. The D gene is left open where the match is weak. The listing skips clone size in some rows; elsewhere it reads once, few, many or a size class.

D: NA
V: TRBV18
J: TRBJ1-2
size: NA
CDR3: CASSPGNYGYTF
DNA: TGTGCCAGCTCACCCGGGAACTATGGCTACACCTTC

D: NA
V: TRBV5-4
J: TRBJ2-7
size: once
CDR3: CASSLQTYEQYF
DNA: TGTGCCAGCAGCTTACAGACCTACGAGCAGTACTTC

D: TRBD1
V: TRBV19
J: TRBJ2-1
size: NA
CDR3: CASSIKGQGNEQFF
DNA: TGTGCCAGTAGTATAAAGGGACAGGGGAATGAGCAGTTCTTC

D: TRBD2
V: TRBV11-3
J: TRBJ2-2
size: NA
CDR3: CASSRAGGNTGELFF
DNA: TGTGCCAGCTCTAGGGCGGGGGGAAACACCGGGGAGCTGTTTTTT

D: NA
V: TRBV19
J: TRBJ2-2
size: NA
CDR3: CASSPRQRLALNTGELFF
DNA: TGTGCCAGTAGTCCCAGACAGCGCCTAGCGCTTAACACCGGGGAGCTGTTTTTT

D: NA
V: TRBV11-2
J: TRBJ1-2
size: NA
CDR3: CASSPRQSGYTF
DNA: TGTGCCAGCAGCCCGCGGCAGAGCGGCTACACCTTC

D: TRBD1
V: TRBV7-9
J: TRBJ1-1
size: NA
CDR3: CASSPSGQLEAFF
DNA: TGTGCCAGCAGCCCCTCGGGACAGCTCGAAGCTTTCTTT

D: NA
V: TRBV6-6
J: TRBJ2-1
size: NA
CDR3: CASSYKGGGYNEQFF
DNA: TGTGCCAGCAGTTACAAGGGAGGTGGCTACAATGAGCAGTTCTTC

D: TRBD1
V: TRBV6-5
J: TRBJ1-1
size: NA
CDR3: CASTRQGLNTEAFF
DNA: TGTGCCAGCACCCGACAGGGGTTAAACACTGAAGCTTTCTTT

D: TRBD1
V: TRBV30
J: TRBJ2-2
size: NA
CDR3: CAWRSPGTGVANTGELFF
DNA: TGTGCCTGGAGAAGTCCCGGGACAGGGGTGGCGAACACCGGGGAGCTGTTTTTT

D: TRBD1
V: TRBV10-2
J: TRBJ1-5
size: NA
CDR3: CASTAGGWDQPQHF
DNA: TGCGCCAGCACCGCAGGGGGATGGGATCAGCCCCAGCATTTT

D: NA
V: TRBV6-5
J: TRBJ1-4
size: NA
CDR3: CASSYGGAGEKLFF
DNA: TGTGCCAGCAGTTATGGGGGGGCGGGAGAAAAACTGTTTTTT

D: NA
V: TRBV30
J: TRBJ1-4
size: NA
CDR3: CAWSVREGPEKLFF
DNA: TGTGCCTGGAGTGTACGGGAGGGACCTGAAAAACTGTTTTTT

D: NA
V: TRBV2
J: TRBJ2-5
size: NA
CDR3: CATALRDTQETQYF
DNA: TGTGCCACCGCCCTCCGGGACACCCAAGAGACCCAGTACTTC

D: TRBD1
V: TRBV30
J: TRBJ2-5
size: NA
CDR3: CAWTTGTAVETQYF
DNA: TGTGCCTGGACTACAGGGACAGCCGTGGAGACCCAGTACTTC

D: NA
V: TRBV5-4
J: TRBJ2-7
size: once
CDR3: CASRDWSSYEQYF
DNA: TGTGCCAGCAGAGACTGGAGCTCCTACGAGCAGTACTTC

D: NA
V: TRBV9
J: TRBJ2-5
size: NA
CDR3: CASSVLPRGGQETQYF
DNA: TGTGCCAGCAGCGTACTCCCGAGGGGGGGCCAAGAGACCCAGTACTTC

D: NA
V: TRBV19
J: TRBJ1-1
size: NA
CDR3: CASSIDQVNTEAFF
DNA: TGTGCCAGTAGTATCGATCAGGTCAACACTGAAGCTTTCTTT

D: TRBD2
V: TRBV29-1
J: TRBJ2-5
size: NA
CDR3: CSVERLAVIQETQYF
DNA: TGCAGCGTTGAGAGGCTAGCGGTTATCCAAGAGACCCAGTACTTC

D: NA
V: TRBV10-1
J: TRBJ2-7
size: NA
CDR3: CASSDLSYEQYF
DNA: TGCGCCAGCAGTGACCTATCCTACGAGCAGTACTTC

D: TRBD1
V: TRBV10-3
J: TRBJ2-1
size: NA
CDR3: CAISSGTGANEQFF
DNA: TGTGCCATCAGCTCCGGGACAGGGGCCAATGAGCAGTTCTTC

D: TRBD2
V: TRBV19
J: TRBJ2-7
size: few
CDR3: CASSLREGSYEQYF
DNA: TGTGCCAGTAGTCTTAGGGAGGGATCCTACGAGCAGTACTTC

D: NA
V: TRBV2
J: TRBJ1-5
size: NA
CDR3: CASSSPQSNQPQHF
DNA: TGTGCCAGCAGTTCCCCACAGAGCAATCAGCCCCAGCATTTT

D: TRBD2
V: TRBV6-1
J: TRBJ2-1
size: once
CDR3: CASSHAGVSNEQFF
DNA: TGTGCCAGCAGCCACGCGGGAGTTTCAAATGAGCAGTTCTTC